One sample yielded the 25 T cell receptor beta chains listed below, sequenced in a study of cytomegalovirus exposure and HLA in healthy donors. PCR involved 60 Vbeta and 13 Jbeta primers. Some clones are missing from TCRdb's copy, which holds only in-frame ones; the method was immunoSEQ multiplex PCR. This sample has 100,000 to 150,000 clones, with approximately 75% found just once. Sequences were obtained from PBMCs. The source of these receptors is a young man in good health and CMV-seronegative.

This rearrangement joins TRBV15 to TRBJ1-1; 7 nucleotides line up with TRBD1. Germline CDR1 and CDR2: LNHNV and YYDKDF (reference sequence). The CDR3 is made up of 13 amino acids. The trim removed 5 bases at V and 10 bases at J, leaving 10 bases unmatched. The chain's CDR3 is CATSERQGRGAFF. DNA of the CDR3: TGTGCCACCAGCGAACGACAGGGCCGGGGAGCTTTCTTT.

The chain combines TRBV7-9 with TRBJ1-1; TRBD1 matches 10 bases. This CDR3 comprises 18 residues. Trimming took 4 bases from V and 0 from J; bases not matched to a gene: 11. In germline, CDR1 is SEHNR, CDR2 FQNEAQ (reference sequence). The CDR3 coding sequence is TGTGCCAGCAGCTCAGCCCGGGACAGGGGTACGATGAACACTGAAGCTTTCTTT. As protein: CASSSARDRGTMNTEAFF.

The chain is built from TRBV9 and TRBJ2-5; 8 nucleotides line up with TRBD1. TRBJ2-7 matches the DNA end more closely, so the J call is doubtful. Germline lookup yields CDR1 SGDLS and CDR2 YYNGEE. This CDR3 comprises 13 residues. The CDR3 region is CASSTGGSYEQYF. CDR3 bases: TGTGCCAGCAGCACAGGGGGTTCCTACGAGCAGTACTTC.

This clone was recorded a few times. This chain links TRBV19 with TRBJ2-5; perhaps TRBD2 as D (5 bases). Germline loops: CDR1 LNHDA, CDR2 SQIVND (reference sequence). The CDR3 length is 15 residues. V lost 4 bases and J 0 bases, leaving 12 bases between the germline ends. CDR3 sequence reads: CASSTVADYQETQYF. In DNA, the CDR3 is TGTGCCAGTAGTACCGTTGCGGACTACCAAGAGACCCAGTACTTC.

This rearrangement joins TRBV4-1 to TRBJ2-1; 10 bases line up with TRBD2. The junction had 6 bases not matched to a gene; V was cut back by 0 bases and J by 4 bases. CDR3 length equals 17 residues. In germline, CDR1 is MGHRA, CDR2 YSYEKL. CDR3 loop: CASSQDRGLANYNEQFF. The CDR3 DNA follows: TGCGCCAGCAGCCAAGATCGGGGACTAGCGAATTACAATGAGCAGTTCTTC.

The chain couples TRBV1 to TRBJ1-3; TRBD1 is the table's D call and was not checked against the DNA. TRBV1 is a pseudogene locus. CDR3 length: 15 residues. DNA for the CDR3: TGCACCAGCAGCCAAGACCACGACAGGGGGGACACCATATATTTT. Its translation is CTSSQDHDRGDTIYF.

DNA for the CDR3: TGTGCCAGCTCACCGGACAGGGGATTCGGTGGGAATGAGCAGTTCTTC. Translated, it gives CASSPDRGFGGNEQFF. The gene calls are TRBV7-3 and TRBJ2-1, with TRBD1 matching over 9 bases. Germline loops: CDR1 SGHTA, CDR2 FQGTGA. Germline trimming cut 8 bases from V and 7 bases from J; bases unmatched to any gene: 15. The CDR3 is 16 amino acids. The variable domain in full, completed from reference TRBV7-3 and TRBJ2-1, reads GAGVSQTPSNKVTEKGKYVELRCDPISGHTALYWYRQSLGQGPEFLIYFQGTGAADDSGLPNDRFFAVRPEGSVSTLKIQRTERGDSAVYLCASSPDRGFGGNEQFFGPGTRLTVL.

V and J are TRBV18 and TRBJ2-3; 8 bases fit TRBD2. J gave up 5 bases and V 2 bases, and 3 bases lay outside the gene matches. CDR3 length equals 14 residues. Germline CDR1 KGHSH, CDR2 LQKENI. The CDR3 is CASSPGLAQDTQYF. The CDR3 region has the DNA TGTGCCAGCTCACCAGGACTAGCCCAAGATACGCAGTATTTT.

This rearrangement joins TRBV10-3 to TRBJ2-7; 10 bases map to TRBD1. CDR3 size: 14 residues. Unmatched junction bases numbered 7, after V lost 4 bases and J lost 7 bases. Germline CDR1 is ENHRY and CDR2 is SYGVKD. The CDR3 sequence: CAISAGTGAGEQYF. The CDR3 DNA sequence: TGTGCCATCAGTGCTGGGACAGGGGCGGGGGAGCAGTACTTC.

This clone has only a few counts. This chain links TRBV28 with TRBJ1-1; tentative D call: TRBD1 (5 bases). CDR3 size: 11 residues. Germline assignment: CDR1 MDHEN and CDR2 SYDVKM. V was cut by 10 bases and J by 5 bases, with 11 bases left in between. This chain's CDR3 is CATIAGTEAFF. As DNA, the CDR3 is TGTGCCACCATCGCAGGGACTGAAGCTTTCTTT.

This chain links TRBV13 with TRBJ2-7, with TRBD1 matching 11 bases. The CDR3 runs to 15 residues. The ends lost 5 bases at V and 3 bases at J; junction bases unmatched: 6. The germline V gene encodes CDR1 PRHDT and CDR2 FYEKMQ (reference sequence). The CDR3 nucleotides are TGTGCCAGCAGCCAAGAGGGACAGGGGGTCTACGAGCAGTACTTC. This gives the protein CASSQEGQGVYEQYF.

V gene TRBV5-6 combines with J gene TRBJ1-2; tentatively, D is TRBD1 (5 bases). V dropped 6 bases and J dropped 0 bases, with 15 bases sitting between them. Germline V gene data show CDR1 as SGHDT and CDR2 as YYEEEE. There are 15 residues in the CDR3. CDR3 DNA sequence: TGTGCCAGCATCAGGACCCGACAGTCTAACTATGGCTACACCTTC. It yields the protein CASIRTRQSNYGYTF.

CDR3 nucleotide sequence: TGTGCCAGCAGTTACAGGGGTGAGGAAAAACTGTTTTTT. Residues: CASSYRGEEKLFF. The genes are TRBV6-5 and TRBJ1-4; D is possibly TRBD1 (5 bases). Germline CDR1 MNHEY, CDR2 SVGAGI. The CDR3 covers 13 residues. The V and J ends lost 2 bases and 8 bases respectively, with 9 bases between them.

J is TRBJ1-2 and V is TRBV7-9; 7 bases line up with TRBD1. The trim removed 7 bases at V and 8 bases at J, leaving 10 bases unmatched. There are 13 residues in the CDR3. Germline V gene lookup returns CDR1 SEHNR and CDR2 FQNEAQ (reference sequence). CDR3 sequence reads: CASTRDSPGGYTF. In DNA, the CDR3 is TGTGCCAGCACCCGGGACAGCCCCGGCGGCTACACCTTC.

V usage is TRBV30 and J usage is TRBJ2-3, with TRBD2 identical over 8 bases. The CDR3 is 12 residues long. Germline CDR1 reads GTSNPN; CDR2 reads SVGIG (reference sequence). The junction had 11 bases not matched to a gene; V was cut back by 8 bases and J by 10 bases. CDR3 nucleotide sequence: TGTGCCGGATCCTTCGGCGGGGGGTCGCAGTATTTT. Residues: CAGSFGGGSQYF.

This clone was counted once. The CDR3 DNA follows: TGCGCCAGCAGTACCCTCGGACAAAATGAAAAACTGTTTTTT. It translates to CASSTLGQNEKLFF. The chain is built from TRBV5-1 and TRBJ1-4; possibly TRBD1 for D (5 bases). CDR3 length equals 14 residues. Germline values: CDR1 SGHRS, CDR2 YFSETQ. Trimming removed 5 bases at V and 5 bases at J, with 13 bases between. Full variable domain (outside the CDR3, taken from reference TRBV5-1 and TRBJ1-4): KAGVTQTPRYLIKTRGQQVTLSCSPISGHRSVSWYQQTPGQGLQFLFEYFSETQRNKGNFPGRFSGRQFSNSRSEMNVSTLELGDSALYLCASSTLGQNEKLFFGSGTQLSVL.

This chain's CDR3 is CASRQGPGLNTEAFF. CDR3 nucleotides: TGTGCCAGCAGACAGGGCCCAGGGTTGAACACTGAAGCTTTCTTT. The rearrangement uses TRBV6-6 and TRBJ1-1; D may be TRBD1 (6 bases). CDR1 and CDR2 (germline): MNHNY, SVGAGI (reference sequence). V shed 6 bases and J shed 0 bases, with 14 bases lying between them. The CDR3 spans 15 residues.

The CDR3 loop is CASSLRQGSSDTQYF. The CDR3 region has the DNA TGCGCCAGCAGTCTTAGACAGGGGTCTTCAGATACGCAGTATTTT. The J gene is TRBJ2-3, the V gene TRBV5-1; 8 bases align to TRBD1. Looked up from germline, CDR1 is SGHRS and CDR2 is YFSETQ. The CDR3 has 15 residues. V shed 5 bases, J shed 4 bases, and the junction held 9 bases outside the gene matches. Filled out from reference TRBV5-1 and TRBJ2-3, the complete variable domain reads KAGVTQTPRYLIKTRGQQVTLSCSPISGHRSVSWYQQTPGQGLQFLFEYFSETQRNKGNFPGRFSGRQFSNSRSEMNVSTLELGDSALYLCASSLRQGSSDTQYFGPGTRLTVL.

This sequence joins TRBV5-1 and TRBJ2-2; the D gene is possibly TRBD1 (6 bases). Per germline, CDR1 SGHRS and CDR2 YFSETQ. CDR3 length equals 14 residues. The V end lost 6 bases, the J end lost 4 bases, and 13 bases lay between the germline ends. CDR3 protein: CASTRTASTGELFF. DNA for the CDR3: TGCGCCAGCACCAGGACAGCCAGCACCGGGGAGCTGTTTTTT.

V usage is TRBV27 and J usage is TRBJ1-4; D may be TRBD1 (6 bases). Per germline, CDR1 MNHEY and CDR2 SMNVEV (reference sequence). The CDR3 sequence is 13 residues long. With 8 bases removed from V and 8 bases from J, the gap between germline ends came to 15 bases. CDR3 protein: CASGDNRAEKLFF. CDR3 sequence (DNA): TGTGCCAGCGGTGATAACAGGGCCGAAAAACTGTTTTTT. The full variable domain, with the rest looked up from reference TRBV27 and TRBJ1-4, is EAQVTQNPRYLITVTGKKLTVTCSQNMNHEYMSWYRQDPGLGLRQIYYSMNVEVTDKGDVPEGYKVSRKEKRNFPLILESPSPNQTSLYFCASGDNRAEKLFFGSGTQLSVL.

This chain links TRBV11-3 with TRBJ2-1; D gene uncertain. The CDR3 sequence is 12 residues long. The germline CDR1 and CDR2 sequences are SGHNT and YENEEA. Trimming shortened V by 3 bases and J by 7 bases, and 7 bases separated the two germline ends. The CDR3 coding sequence is TGTGCCAGCAGCTTTTCGTCGAATGAGCAGTTCTTC. Its translation: CASSFSSNEQFF.

This clone appeared once. This chain uses TRBV27 with TRBJ2-1; 9 bases fit TRBD1. Germline CDR1 is MNHEY and CDR2 is SMNVEV (reference sequence). The V gene end was trimmed by 3 bases and the J gene end by 7 bases; junction bases not matched to a gene: 7. The CDR3 length is 15 residues. Written as DNA, the CDR3 is TGTGCCAGCAGTTTCTTCGGGACAGGGAGGAATGAGCAGTTCTTC. Protein: CASSFFGTGRNEQFF.

V gene TRBV6-1 combines with J gene TRBJ1-2, with 7 nucleotides matching TRBD1. Losses at the gene ends were 11 bases for V and 5 bases for J; bases not matched to a gene: 11. The CDR3 has 13 residues. Germline assignment: CDR1 MNHNS and CDR2 SASEGT. DNA of the CDR3: TGTGCCGGGGGGACAGCCAACGGATATGGCTACACCTTC. Translation gives CAGGTANGYGYTF.

V and J are TRBV28 and TRBJ1-2; 8 nucleotides line up with TRBD1. The CDR3 spans 14 residues. After removal of 5 bases from V and 6 bases from J, the junction contained 8 bases not matched to a gene. Germline V CDR1 and CDR2: MDHEN, SYDVKM. The CDR3 loop reads CASSQTGGRDGYTF. The CDR3 region has the DNA TGTGCCAGCAGTCAAACAGGGGGAAGGGATGGCTACACCTTC.

The chain joins TRBV29-1 to TRBJ2-7; D not resolved. From germline, CDR1 is SQVTM and CDR2 ANQGSEA. The ends were cut back, 0 bases at V and 2 bases at J, with 14 bases in the middle. This CDR3 is 15 amino acids long. As DNA, the CDR3 is TGCAGCGTTGAAGAGAGGAGTAGAGTCCCCTACGAGCAGTACTTC. Translated, it gives CSVEERSRVPYEQYF.